The 8 T cell receptor beta chains below come from one sample, sequenced in a study of cytomegalovirus exposure and HLA in healthy donors. The PCR ran on 60 Vbeta and 13 Jbeta primers. This table comes from immunoSEQ multiplex PCR, and its TCRdb copy is limited to in-frame clones, with some not included. The sample lists roughly 190,000 clones; around 77% were seen once. The sequencing input was PBMCs. Receptor source: a woman aged 25 to 39 in good health and CMV-seropositive.

This chain connects TRBV5-1 to TRBJ2-7, with 8 bases fitting TRBD2. V dropped 2 bases and J dropped 0; count of bases not matched to a gene: 4. Germline V gene sequence: CDR1 SGHRS, CDR2 YFSETQ. The CDR3 sequence is 15 residues long. The CDR3 nucleotides are TGCGCCAGCAGCTTCTCGGGGGGGAGCTCCTACGAGCAGTACTTC. It codes for CASSFSGGSSYEQYF.

This clone was recorded a few times. The CDR3 coding sequence is TGTGCCAGCAGCTTATTACAGGGGGCGGGAAATGAGCAGTTCTTC. Its translation: CASSLLQGAGNEQFF. V usage is TRBV11-2 and J usage is TRBJ2-1; 9 bases match TRBD1. The germline V gene encodes CDR1 SGHAT and CDR2 FQNNGV. This CDR3 spans 15 amino acids. V trimming: 2 bases; J trimming: 7 bases; junction bases outside the gene matches: 6.

The V and J genes are TRBV5-5 and TRBJ1-1; 9 bases are a match to TRBD1. Germline V gives CDR1 SGHKS, CDR2 YYEKEE (reference sequence). The J segment lost 3 bases and the V segment lost 4 bases, leaving 10 bases of the junction unmatched. The CDR3 sequence is 16 residues long. The CDR3 nucleotides are TGTGCCAGCAGCCCGCGACAGGGGGAATGGGACACTGAAGCTTTCTTT. Translating gives CASSPRQGEWDTEAFF. Complete variable domain (other parts from reference TRBV5-5 and TRBJ1-1): DAGVTQSPTHLIKTRGQQVTLRCSPISGHKSVSWYQQVLGQGPQFIFQYYEKEERGRGNFPDRFSARQFPNYSSELNVNALLLGDSALYLCASSPRQGEWDTEAFFGQGTRLTVV.

The V and J genes are TRBV10-1 and TRBJ2-1, with 9 bases aligning to TRBD2. Per germline, CDR1 WNHNN and CDR2 SYGVQD (reference sequence). This CDR3 is built from 15 residues. V lost 4 bases to trimming and J lost 3 bases; unmatched junction nucleotides: 4. The CDR3 is CASSAAGGVYNEQFF. CDR3 nucleotides: TGCGCCAGCAGTGCAGCGGGAGGCGTCTACAATGAGCAGTTCTTC.

The chain has TRBV9 and TRBJ1-4, with TRBD1 identical over 7 bases. CDR1 and CDR2 from the germline V gene are SGDLS and YYNGEE. J lost 5 bases, V lost 3 bases, and 7 bases had no gene match. The CDR3 covers 15 residues. This chain's CDR3 is CASSDGDSRNEKLFF. The CDR3 nucleotides read TGTGCCAGCAGCGATGGGGACAGCCGGAATGAAAAACTGTTTTTT.

As concerns this clone: Germline is not matched at one junction end, which may reflect a read error. This chain links TRBV7-9 with TRBJ2-5; D possibly corresponds to TRBD2 (5 bases). The CDR3 is 17 residues long. Germline V lookup: CDR1 SEHNR, CDR2 FQNEAQ (reference sequence). The CDR3 nucleotides are TGTTCCAGCAGCTTAGTGGGAGAGGGAAGAGTAAAAGAGACCCAGTACTTC. It translates to CSSSLVGEGRVKETQYF.

The rearrangement uses TRBV5-1 and TRBJ2-7; weak D call: TRBD1 (5 bases). This CDR3 has 14 amino acids. Germline assignment: CDR1 SGHRS and CDR2 YFSETQ. V was shortened by 0 bases and J by 4 bases, with 11 bases between the two germline ends. CDR3 amino acids: CASSLGAQGYEQYF. The DNA for the CDR3 is TGCGCCAGCAGCTTGGGGGCCCAGGGATACGAGCAGTACTTC.

The rearrangement links TRBV7-8 to TRBJ2-7; 8 bases are a match to TRBD1. This CDR3 has 15 residues. The germline V gene encodes CDR1 SGHVS and CDR2 FQNEAQ. Unmatched junction bases numbered 8, after V lost 1 base and J lost 6 bases. CDR3 bases: TGTGCCAGCAGCTTAGGGGGGACAGGTCGTTCCGAGCAGTACTTC. Translation: CASSLGGTGRSEQYF.